This T cell receptor (beta chain) was obtained from a study of CD8+ T cells in alopecia areata. The wider study: C3H/HeJ graft donors with spontaneous alopecia, aged roughly 6-12 months, supplied skin that was transplanted onto female C3H/HeJ mice aged about 6-10 weeks. Study results and limitations: Compared with mice, patients displayed less clear TCR sharing, possibly for HLA-related reasons. Tissue-resident alphabeta T cells belonging to normal skin likewise get sequenced within scalp specimens. Elevated clonality characterized lesional scalp relative to normal scalp, particularly in alopecia totalis/universalis.

A few counts support this clone. Its antigen is currently unknown. The listed genes are named as in mouse. The missing CDR3 end, 4 residues past where the read stops, is filled in from the germline J gene. Extraction of RNA preceded its reverse transcription into cDNA, which served as the sequencing template. Only in-frame clones appear in the TCRdb table, and some are missing; sequencing was by immunoSEQ multiplex PCR. The repertoire shows approximately 280,000 clones, none seen only once; the top ten take 1.2%. Cutaneous lymph node cells were pooled, and they were sorted using CD4, CD8alpha, NKG2D, NKG2ACE and other markers. This CDR3 region has 15 residues. Germline V gives CDR1 NNHDY, CDR2 SYVADS. The junction had 2 bases not matched to a gene; V was cut back by 2 bases and J by 1 base.

The rearrangement links TRBV13-3 to TRBJ2-2; TRBD1 agrees at 7 bases. The receptor was isolated from a C3H/HeJ mouse with alopecia areata. MHC haplotype: H2-k. The sequenced sample was CD4+ T cells sorted from a lymph node. The CDR3 protein is CASSEQGRNTGQLYF. The part of the CDR3 DNA that was read is TGTGCCAGCAGTGAACAGGGGAGAAACACCGGG.